This entry describes one T cell receptor (beta chain). The data were taken from a study of blood T cell repertoires in COVID-19. Across the whole study: The cDNA or gDNA used as material had been derived from T cells, B-cell-depleted T cells, or PBMCs.

The protocol was immunoSEQ multiplex PCR, while the TCRdb copy is restricted to in-frame clones and leaves out a portion. This table holds a few hundred thousand clones, around 85% found once. The ends lost 3 bases at V and 5 bases at J; junction bases unmatched: 9. The CDR3 loop spans 16 amino acids. Germline CDR1 is SGHAT and CDR2 is FQNNGV. Cohorts were assigned according to the clinical history that participants reported. Material for sequencing was PBMCs or T cells enriched from blood (not recorded which). V usage is TRBV11-2 and J usage is TRBJ2-7, with 11 bases fitting TRBD2. The clonotype was recovered from a woman in her forties with acute COVID-19. CDR3 residues: CASSFSLAGGGDEQYF. The CDR3, as DNA: TGTGCCAGCAGCTTCTCTCTAGCGGGAGGTGGGGACGAGCAGTACTTC.